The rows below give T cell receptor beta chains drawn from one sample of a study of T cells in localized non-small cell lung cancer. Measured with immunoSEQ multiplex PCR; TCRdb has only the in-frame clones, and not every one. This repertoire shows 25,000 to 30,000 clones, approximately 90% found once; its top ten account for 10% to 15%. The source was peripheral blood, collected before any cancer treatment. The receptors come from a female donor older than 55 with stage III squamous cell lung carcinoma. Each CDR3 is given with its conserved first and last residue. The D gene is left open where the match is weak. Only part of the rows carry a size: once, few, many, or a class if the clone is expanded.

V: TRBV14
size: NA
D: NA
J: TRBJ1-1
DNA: TGTGCCAGCAGCCAAGTCAGTTATGAAGCTTTCTTT
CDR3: CASSQVSYEAFF

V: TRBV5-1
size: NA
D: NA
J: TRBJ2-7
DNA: TGCGCCAGCAGCTTGCAGGGAAAGGATTACGAGCAGTACTTC
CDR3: CASSLQGKDYEQYF

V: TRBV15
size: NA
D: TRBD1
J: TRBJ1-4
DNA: TGTGCCACCAGCAGGACGGGACAGGGTAATGAAAAACTGTTTTTT
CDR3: CATSRTGQGNEKLFF

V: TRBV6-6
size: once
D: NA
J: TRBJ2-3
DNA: TGTGCCAGCAGTTACTCGACAGAGAACCCCACAGATACGCAGTATTTT
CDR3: CASSYSTENPTDTQYF

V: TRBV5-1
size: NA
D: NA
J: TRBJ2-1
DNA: TGCGCCAGCAGCTTGGGAGGGATCCCTGGCAATGAGCAGTTCTTC
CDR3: CASSLGGIPGNEQFF

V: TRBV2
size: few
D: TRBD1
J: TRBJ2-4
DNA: TGTGCCAGCAGTGGGAGGACAGGGGGTGGAACCATTCAGTACTTC
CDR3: CASSGRTGGGTIQYF

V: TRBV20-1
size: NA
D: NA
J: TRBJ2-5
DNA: TGCGGTCGGCAGTTACAAGAGACCCAGTACTTC
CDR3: CGRQLQETQYF

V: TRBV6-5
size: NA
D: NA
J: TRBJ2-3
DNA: TGTGCCGCCTCGGACAGCCTAGATACGCAGTATTTT
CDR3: CAASDSLDTQYF

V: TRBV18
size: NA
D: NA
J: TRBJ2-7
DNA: TGTGCCAGCTCACAGGGACGGAAATACGAGCAGTACTTC
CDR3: CASSQGRKYEQYF

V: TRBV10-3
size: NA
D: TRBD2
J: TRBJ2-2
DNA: TGTGCCATCAAAGGGACTACCTCCACCGGGGAGCTGTTTTTT
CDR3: CAIKGTTSTGELFF

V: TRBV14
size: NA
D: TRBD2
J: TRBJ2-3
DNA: TGTGCCAGCAGTCCCGGACTAGCGCGGAGCACAGATACGCAGTATTTT
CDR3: CASSPGLARSTDTQYF

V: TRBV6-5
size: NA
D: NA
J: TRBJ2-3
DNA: TGTGCCAGCAGTTACTTAGCGGAGATTAGCACAGATACGCAGTATTTT
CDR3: CASSYLAEISTDTQYF

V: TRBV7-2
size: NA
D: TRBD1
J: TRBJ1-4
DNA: TGTGCCAGCCGGGGACAGGTTGGAGAAAAACTGTTTTTT
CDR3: CASRGQVGEKLFF

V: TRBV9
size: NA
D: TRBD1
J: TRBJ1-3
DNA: TGTGCCAGCAGCGGCACAGGGGGCCTGCACTCTGGAAACACCATATATTTT
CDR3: CASSGTGGLHSGNTIYF

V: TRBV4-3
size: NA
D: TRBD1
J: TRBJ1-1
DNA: TGCGCCAGCAGCCAAGATACGAGACAGGGTCGGACTGAAGCTTTCTTT
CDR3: CASSQDTRQGRTEAFF

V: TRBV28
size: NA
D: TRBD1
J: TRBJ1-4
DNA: TGTGCCAGCAGTTTGACTGGGACAGGGCGCGAAAAACTGTTTTTT
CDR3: CASSLTGTGREKLFF

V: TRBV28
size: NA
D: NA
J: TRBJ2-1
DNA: TGTGCCAGCAGTTTAGCCAAACCCGGTTACAATGAGCAGTTCTTC
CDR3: CASSLAKPGYNEQFF

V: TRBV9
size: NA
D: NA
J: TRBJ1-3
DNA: TGTGCCAGCAGCGGAGAGAGGGGCTCCTCTGGAAACACCATATATTTT
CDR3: CASSGERGSSGNTIYF

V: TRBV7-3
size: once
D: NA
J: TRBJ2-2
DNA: TGTGCCAGCAGCTTAACGGGGACGGCCACCGGGGAGCTGTTTTTT
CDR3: CASSLTGTATGELFF

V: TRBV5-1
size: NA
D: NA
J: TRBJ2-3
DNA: TGCGCCAGCAGCTCCACTCCGCAGGGGTCGGGCACAGATACGCAGTATTTT
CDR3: CASSSTPQGSGTDTQYF

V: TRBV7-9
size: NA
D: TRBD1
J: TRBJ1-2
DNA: TGTGCCAGCAGCTTAATGGCAGGGGGCGAGGGTGGCTACACCTTC
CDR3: CASSLMAGGEGGYTF

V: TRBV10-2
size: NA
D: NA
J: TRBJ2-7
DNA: TGCGCCAGCAGTACACAGAGATTCTACGAGCAGTACTTC
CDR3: CASSTQRFYEQYF

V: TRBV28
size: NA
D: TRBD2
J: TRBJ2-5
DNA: TGTGCCAGCAGTTCTATGACCTTTGAGGCGGGGGGGCGAGAGACCCAGTACTTC
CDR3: CASSSMTFEAGGRETQYF

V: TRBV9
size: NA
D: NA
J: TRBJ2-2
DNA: TGTGCCAGCAGCTCAAGCAGCGGGGAGCTGTTTTTT
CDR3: CASSSSSGELFF

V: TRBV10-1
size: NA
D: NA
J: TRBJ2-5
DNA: TGCGCCAGCAGTGAAGGAGGGTCGGGGACCCAGTACTTC
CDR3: CASSEGGSGTQYF

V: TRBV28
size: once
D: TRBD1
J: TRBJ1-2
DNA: TGTGCCAGCTCAGGACAGGGAAGGAGAGGCTACACCTTC
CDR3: CASSGQGRRGYTF

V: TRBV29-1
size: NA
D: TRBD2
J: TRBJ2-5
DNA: TGCAGCGTCAAGAGCGGGGATACCCAGTACTTC
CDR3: CSVKSGDTQYF

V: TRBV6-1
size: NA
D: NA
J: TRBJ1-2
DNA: TGTGCCAGCTCCTCGTCGGCCAGCGTAGACTACACCTTC
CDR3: CASSSSASVDYTF

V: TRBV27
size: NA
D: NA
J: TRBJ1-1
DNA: TGTGCCACCAGGGGAGGGACTGAAGCTTTCTTT
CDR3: CATRGGTEAFF